This TCR beta chain was recorded in a study of long-term antiretroviral therapy in people with HIV. Concerning this clone itself: Its antigen remains unidentified.

Assay version v3.0 of immunoSEQ was used, and it was run at survey level. Repertoires were generated with immunoSEQ multiplex PCR, while TCRdb's copy carries only in-frame clones and drops some. Found here are around 12,000 clones, 60% to 85% of them singletons; the top ten hold around a tenth. V was clipped by 4 bases and J by 5 bases; unmatched bases: 3. Germline CDR1 is MNHEY and CDR2 is SMNVEV (reference sequence). The CDR3 runs to 14 residues. Study conclusions and caveats: An increase in diversity followed ART, yet levels stayed below transplant donor controls. Controls showed broader CDR3 length ranges than did the HIV repertoires.

This chain links TRBV27 with TRBJ2-3, with 10 bases that match TRBD2. The source material was unsorted PBMCs, sampled 0.8 years before starting antiretroviral therapy. The receptor's source is a woman aged 40 to 50 with HIV. The CDR3 nucleotides read TGTGCCAGCAGTTCCTTAGCGGGAGGAGATACGCAGTATTTT. Its translation is CASSSLAGGDTQYF.